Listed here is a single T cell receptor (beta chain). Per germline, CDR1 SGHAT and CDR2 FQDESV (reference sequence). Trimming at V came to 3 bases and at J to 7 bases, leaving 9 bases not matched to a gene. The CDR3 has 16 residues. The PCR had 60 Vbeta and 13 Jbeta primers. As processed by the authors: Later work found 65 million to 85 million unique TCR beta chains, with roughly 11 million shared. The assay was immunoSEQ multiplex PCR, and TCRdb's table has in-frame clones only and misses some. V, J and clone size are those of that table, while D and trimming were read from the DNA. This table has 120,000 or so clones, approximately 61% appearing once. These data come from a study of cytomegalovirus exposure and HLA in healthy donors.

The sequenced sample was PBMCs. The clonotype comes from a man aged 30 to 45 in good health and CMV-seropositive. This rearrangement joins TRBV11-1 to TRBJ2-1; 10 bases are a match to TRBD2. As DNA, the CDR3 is TGTGCCAGCAGCTTCTTCGAGCGGGAGGGCCGGAATGAGCAGTTCTTC. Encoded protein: CASSFFEREGRNEQFF.